This TCR beta chain was retrieved from a study of blood T cells in healthy people across ages. Study in general: In model experiments, template switching was able to capture about one barcoded beta molecule for every two T cells that were present. Study findings and constraints: Versus aged donors, long-lived donors had higher diversity and more naive CD4+ cells.

The second PCR ran about 6 to 12 cycles with a sample-barcoded 5' primer and J-beta primers. Each CDR3 protein is one row after TCRdb ran MiXCR on the 5' RACE reads. The sample contains some 900,000 distinct CDR3 sequences, 25% to 35% of which appear only once. This clonotype occurred many times. Its antigen is unidentified. The CDR3 runs 17 residues. Germline CDR1 reads SEHNR; CDR2 reads FQNEAQ (reference sequence). V was trimmed by 5 bases and J by 1 base, leaving 19 bases between them. The study recruited healthy Caucasian donors from Russia who were aged about 6 to 90. The TCR sequence derives from a woman older than 75 in good health. The sequencing sample was made of blood. The genes are TRBV7-9 and TRBJ2-3; weak D call: TRBD1 (5 bases). CDR3 DNA sequence: TGTGCCAGCAGCCGTCCCGGGCAGGGTAAAGGCACAGATACGCAGTATTTT. It yields the protein CASSRPGQGKGTDTQYF.